The 21 T cell receptor beta chains given below trace back to one sample, sequenced in a study of cytomegalovirus exposure and HLA in healthy donors. Amplification used 60 Vbeta primers and 13 Jbeta primers. Clones were sequenced by immunoSEQ multiplex PCR, and TCRdb holds only the in-frame ones, with some missing. Of roughly 130,000 clones listed, 80% are singletons. The material sequenced was PBMCs. The source of these receptors is a male donor in good health and CMV-seronegative.

The gene calls are TRBV10-3 and TRBJ2-7; TRBD1 aligns across 8 bases. Per the germline V gene, CDR1 is ENHRY and CDR2 is SYGVKD. V shed 6 bases and J 4 bases; nucleotides not matched to a gene: 2. CDR3 size: 12 residues. CDR3 nucleotides: TGTGCCATCAGGAACAGGGGGTACGAGCAGTACTTC. Residues: CAIRNRGYEQYF.

The rearrangement uses TRBV19 and TRBJ2-1, with 11 bases matching TRBD1. The CDR3 length is 16 residues. Trimming removed 4 bases from V and 7 bases from J; junction bases left unmatched: 9. Germline lookup yields CDR1 LNHDA and CDR2 SQIVND (reference sequence). As DNA, the CDR3 is TGTGCCAGTAGTAACATACCGGGACAGGGGGTAAATGAGCAGTTCTTC. Translation: CASSNIPGQGVNEQFF.

The V gene is TRBV19, the J gene TRBJ2-7; D is ambiguous. The CDR3 is made up of 12 amino acids. Trimming stripped 5 bases from V and 1 base from J, with 6 bases between. Germline CDR1 is LNHDA and CDR2 is SQIVND (reference sequence). The CDR3 loop is CASSPGSYEQYF. The DNA of the CDR3 is TGTGCCAGTAGTCCCGGGTCCTACGAGCAGTACTTC.

This clone was observed a single time. The CDR3 coding sequence is TGTGCCAGCAGAAGACAGGGAAGGAACTACGAGCAGTACTTC. This translates into CASRRQGRNYEQYF. The rearrangement uses TRBV13 and TRBJ2-7; TRBD1 matches at 7 bases. Trimming at V came to 6 bases and at J to 3 bases, leaving 8 bases not matched to a gene. The CDR3 runs 14 residues. CDR1 is PRHDT and CDR2 is FYEKMQ in the germline V gene (reference sequence).

The chain carries TRBV6-5 and TRBJ2-5; 9 bases line up with TRBD2. V shed 5 bases and J 3 bases; nucleotides not matched to a gene: 1. The CDR3 is 13 amino acids. The germline V gene has CDR1 MNHEY and CDR2 SVGAGI. DNA for the CDR3: TGTGCCAGCAGTAGCGGGAGGAAAGAGACCCAGTACTTC. It is translated as CASSSGRKETQYF.

Worth noting for this clone: Other DNA sequences in this sample translate to the same CDR3. J is TRBJ1-2 and V is TRBV20-1, with D maybe TRBD1 (5 bases). The CDR3 contains 11 residues. CDR1 and CDR2 (germline): DFQATT, SNEGSKA (reference sequence). Trimming left V 7 bases short and J 8 bases short, with 14 bases between. The CDR3 region is CSEWGDGGYTF. The CDR3 bases are TGCAGTGAATGGGGGGATGGCGGCTACACCTTC.

This clone was recorded a few times. V is TRBV14 and J is TRBJ1-4; D is undetermined. This CDR3 is built from 16 residues. The ends were cut back, 4 bases at V and 0 bases at J, with 12 bases in the middle. Germline V gene sequence: CDR1 SGHDN, CDR2 FVKESK. This CDR3 reads CASSPYRHPTNEKLFF. The CDR3 region has the DNA TGTGCCAGCAGCCCTTACCGACATCCAACTAATGAAAAACTGTTTTTT.

V and J are TRBV5-1 and TRBJ1-3; 8 bases are shared with TRBD1. V lost 4 bases to trimming and J lost 3 bases; unmatched junction nucleotides: 9. This CDR3 region has 16 residues. CDR1 is SGHRS and CDR2 is YFSETQ in the germline V gene. The CDR3 spells CASSPTDRGGGNTIYF. CDR3 sequence (DNA): TGCGCCAGCAGCCCCACCGACAGGGGCGGTGGAAACACCATATATTTT.

The chain recombines TRBV27 with TRBJ1-2; D is possibly TRBD1 (5 bases). Looked up from germline, CDR1 is MNHEY and CDR2 is SMNVEV (reference sequence). V lost 2 bases, J lost 8 bases, and 18 bases lay in between. There are 15 residues in the CDR3. CDR3 amino acids: CASSLGRVGQTGYTF. DNA for the CDR3: TGTGCCAGCAGTTTAGGGCGTGTGGGGCAGACGGGCTACACCTTC.

The chain employs TRBV18 and TRBJ1-6, with D tentatively TRBD1 (5 bases). CDR1 is KGHSH, CDR2 LQKENI, per germline. V was pared by 2 bases and J by 0 bases, with 26 bases between. This CDR3 has 22 amino acids. CDR3 coding DNA: TGTGCCAGCTCACCATTCCTCGTCGCCGGACAAGGGATACTCTCCTATAATTCACCCCTCCACTTT. It is translated as CASSPFLVAGQGILSYNSPLHF.

The chain uses TRBV14 and TRBJ2-7; TRBD1 aligns across 8 bases. The germline gives CDR1 SGHDN, CDR2 FVKESK. CDR3 length equals 15 residues. With V trimmed by 1 base and J by 3 bases, 5 bases remained unmatched. The CDR3 reads CASSQANRGYYEQYF. The CDR3 region has the DNA TGTGCCAGCAGCCAAGCAAACAGGGGGTACTACGAGCAGTACTTC.

The chain links TRBV18 to TRBJ1-1, with TRBD1 as a possible D gene (6 bases). V was pared by 3 bases and J by 2 bases, with 19 bases between. Germline V gene data show CDR1 as KGHSH and CDR2 as LQKENI. This CDR3 spans 17 amino acids. CDR3 residues: CASSPSPQGSANTEAFF. CDR3 nucleotide sequence: TGTGCCAGCTCACCTAGCCCACAGGGCTCAGCTAACACTGAAGCTTTCTTT.

The V and J genes are TRBV6-5 and TRBJ1-2; maybe TRBD1 (6 bases). The CDR3 covers 13 residues. Trimming took off 6 bases at V and 2 bases at J, with 10 bases between the two ends. Per germline, CDR1 MNHEY and CDR2 SVGAGI. Here the CDR3 reads CASRYGQNYGYTF. The CDR3 bases are TGTGCCAGCAGATATGGACAGAACTATGGCTACACCTTC.

The rearrangement uses TRBV5-1 and TRBJ2-3, with TRBD2 identical over 11 bases. This CDR3 is built from 15 residues. Germline V CDR1 and CDR2: SGHRS, YFSETQ. V lost 5 bases and J lost 6; bases outside the gene matches: 8. CDR3 DNA sequence: TGCGCCAGCAGGTCTCTAGCGGGGGGCGGGGATACGCAGTATTTT. Amino acids: CASRSLAGGGDTQYF.

As for this clone: The junction shows a germline mismatch at one end, possibly a read error. The rearrangement links TRBV30 to TRBJ1-2, with TRBD1 as a possible D gene (5 bases). This CDR3 spans 11 amino acids. Germline V lookup: CDR1 GTSNPN, CDR2 SVGIG (reference sequence). In DNA, the CDR3 is TGTGCCTGGAGGCAGGGCACCACCCCTGCCTTC. Protein: CAWRQGTTPAF.

The chain has TRBV13 and TRBJ2-7; a weak D match, TRBD1 (6 bases). Germline V CDR1 and CDR2: PRHDT, FYEKMQ (reference sequence). The CDR3 contains 15 residues. Between the trimmed V and J ends, which lost 3 bases and 0 bases, there was a span of 12 bases. Here the CDR3 reads CASSFLTGSSYEQYF. DNA of the CDR3: TGTGCCAGCAGCTTTCTGACAGGAAGCTCCTACGAGCAGTACTTC.

With regard to this clone: The junction departs from the called germline gene at one end, perhaps through a read error. This rearrangement joins TRBV7-9 to TRBJ1-1, with D possibly being TRBD1 (6 bases). The CDR3 runs 16 residues. Looked up from germline, CDR1 is SEHNR and CDR2 is FQNEAQ (reference sequence). CDR3 protein: CSSSLDSGVGYTEAFF. The CDR3 DNA follows: TGTTCCAGCAGCTTAGACTCAGGGGTAGGGTACACTGAAGCTTTCTTT.

This sequence joins TRBV5-1 and TRBJ1-1; no reliable D call. Germline assignment: CDR1 SGHRS and CDR2 YFSETQ. The CDR3 spans 12 residues. The V and J ends lost 4 bases and 7 bases respectively, with 11 bases between them. As DNA, the CDR3 is TGCGCCAGCAGCGAGGGATACAATGAAGCTTTCTTT. It translates to CASSEGYNEAFF.

V gene TRBV18 combines with J gene TRBJ1-5; D remains unclear. V gave up 2 bases and J gave up 4 bases, with 6 bases separating them. The CDR3 runs to 13 residues. The germline V gene encodes CDR1 KGHSH and CDR2 LQKENI. The CDR3 region is CASSPGGNQPQHF. For the CDR3, the DNA is TGTGCCAGCTCACCAGGCGGTAATCAGCCCCAGCATTTT.

The chain has TRBV7-9 and TRBJ2-1, with 9 bases lining up with TRBD2. Germline trimming cut 1 base from V and 7 bases from J; bases unmatched to any gene: 11. The CDR3 spans 17 residues. Germline V gene lookup returns CDR1 SEHNR and CDR2 FQNEAQ (reference sequence). The CDR3 DNA reads as TGTGCCAGCAGCTTAGGCGGGGCGGGGGGGCCTGGGAATGAGCAGTTCTTC. As protein: CASSLGGAGGPGNEQFF.

The rearrangement links TRBV9 to TRBJ1-2; possibly TRBD1 for D (5 bases). Trimming removed 0 bases from V and 4 bases from J, with 16 bases in between. From germline, CDR1 is SGDLS and CDR2 YYNGEE. CDR3 length: 16 residues. The CDR3 nucleotides read TGTGCCAGCAGCGTAGGAGGTCAGGGCCTGGGCTATGGCTACACCTTC. Amino acids: CASSVGGQGLGYGYTF.